These 18 T cell receptor beta chains were all obtained from the same sample, sequenced in a study of PD-L1 blockade in urothelial cancer. The table came from immunoSEQ multiplex PCR; TCRdb's copy has only in-frame clones and leaves some out. This table holds around 130,000 clones, approximately 84% found once. Described time point: pretreatment peripheral blood. Sequences were derived from PBMCs, sampled around atezolizumab (anti-PD-L1) treatment. All receptors derive from a man aged 50-60 years with urothelial cancer.

The V gene is TRBV10-2, the J gene TRBJ2-3; D call uncertain. This CDR3 is 13 amino acids long. V dropped 5 bases and J dropped 2 bases, with 8 bases sitting between them. Germline V gives CDR1 WSHSY, CDR2 SAAADI. CDR3 loop: CASSTDHTDTQYF. CDR3 DNA sequence: TGCGCCAGCAGTACAGACCACACAGATACGCAGTATTTT.

This chain connects TRBV5-6 to TRBJ1-1; no clear D. The CDR3 length is 14 residues. CDR1 SGHDT and CDR2 YYEEEE come from the germline V gene. V lost 0 bases and J lost 1, with 7 bases in between. As DNA, the CDR3 is TGTGCCAGCAGCTTGGCCGTCAGGAACACTGAAGCTTTCTTT. It encodes CASSLAVRNTEAFF. The full variable domain, with the rest looked up from reference TRBV5-6 and TRBJ1-1, is DAGVTQSPTHLIKTRGQQVTLRCSPKSGHDTVSWYQQALGQGPQFIFQYYEEEERQRGNFPDRFSGHQFPNYSSELNVNALLLGDSALYLCASSLAVRNTEAFFGQGTRLTVV.

CDR3 protein: CASSKGGAGEKLFF. The CDR3 region has the DNA TGTGCCAGCAGCAAGGGAGGGGCGGGGGAAAAACTGTTTTTT. V and J are TRBV28 and TRBJ1-4; D perhaps matches TRBD1 (5 bases). V dropped 6 bases and J dropped 8 bases, with 16 bases sitting between them. CDR3 size: 14 residues. Germline V lookup: CDR1 MDHEN, CDR2 SYDVKM.

This chain links TRBV7-8 with TRBJ1-2; 8 bases are a match to TRBD1. Unmatched junction bases numbered 10, after V lost 6 bases and J lost 4 bases. CDR1 is SGHVS, CDR2 FQNEAQ, per germline. The CDR3 covers 15 residues. CDR3 in DNA: TGTGCCAGCAGTTTACGTACAGGGGGTGGCTATGGCTACACCTTC. The encoded protein is CASSLRTGGGYGYTF.

The CDR3 DNA follows: TGTGCCAGCAGCGTAGATGGGGGACAGGACACTGAAGCTTTCTTT. The encoded protein is CASSVDGGQDTEAFF. The chain couples TRBV9 to TRBJ1-1, with 8 bases identical to TRBD1. The V gene's germline CDR1 is SGDLS and CDR2 YYNGEE. The length of the CDR3 is 15 residues. Trimming removed 0 bases from V and 3 bases from J; junction bases left unmatched: 4.

This clone was observed once. CDR3: CASKGGQGNQPQHF. For the CDR3, the DNA is TGTGCCAGTAAGGGGGGACAGGGCAATCAGCCCCAGCATTTT. The genes are TRBV19 and TRBJ1-5; TRBD1 matches 8 bases. The germline V gene encodes CDR1 LNHDA and CDR2 SQIVND (reference sequence). The CDR3 contains 14 residues. V was pared by 7 bases and J by 2 bases, with 4 bases of the junction left unmatched.

The V and J genes are TRBV2 and TRBJ2-7, with 11 bases aligning to TRBD2. The ends lost 6 bases at V and 7 bases at J; junction bases unmatched: 11. CDR3 length equals 15 residues. Germline V CDR1 and CDR2: SNHLY, FYNNEI. CDR3 nucleotide sequence: TGTGCCAGCAGCTCTCTACTAGCGGGAGCTCGGGAGCAGTACTTC. Its protein product is CASSSLLAGAREQYF.

This clone was observed a handful of times. The chain carries TRBV2 and TRBJ1-6; no reliable D call. This CDR3 is built from 15 residues. Trimming removed 8 bases from V and 10 bases from J, with 21 bases in between. Germline CDR1 SNHLY, CDR2 FYNNEI. The CDR3 nucleotides read TGTGCCAGCGGTCGGGAATCCTCTAGCGGCTCACCCCTCCACTTT. Translated: CASGRESSSGSPLHF.

This rearrangement joins TRBV19 to TRBJ2-7; D unclear. Trimming stripped 9 bases from V and 2 bases from J, with 14 bases between. The germline CDR1 and CDR2 sequences are LNHDA and SQIVND (reference sequence). The CDR3 totals 13 residues. The DNA for the CDR3 is TGTGCCAGCGCGCTGTCTAAGCCCTACGAGCAGTACTTC. Amino acid sequence: CASALSKPYEQYF.

V usage is TRBV7-2 and J usage is TRBJ2-7, with TRBD1 identical over 11 bases. The CDR3 has 15 residues. After removal of 5 bases from V and 4 bases from J, the junction contained 7 bases not matched to a gene. Germline CDR1 SGHTA, CDR2 FQGNSA. CDR3 amino acids: CASSPRDRGRYEQYF. The CDR3 DNA sequence: TGTGCCAGCAGCCCCCGGGACAGGGGGAGGTACGAGCAGTACTTC.

V gene TRBV19 combines with J gene TRBJ2-1; 11 bases fit TRBD2. Germline CDR1 LNHDA, CDR2 SQIVND (reference sequence). CDR3 size: 17 residues. V shed 4 bases, J shed 0 bases, and the junction held 5 bases outside the gene matches. CDR3: CASSTSSGRSSYNEQFF. CDR3 DNA: TGTGCCAGTAGTACCTCTAGCGGGAGGAGCTCCTACAATGAGCAGTTCTTC.

The chain carries TRBV6-6 and TRBJ1-4; the D gene is possibly TRBD1 (6 bases). The CDR3 is 14 residues long. CDR1 is MNHNY, CDR2 SVGAGI, per germline (reference sequence). V was pared by 6 bases and J by 6 bases, with 14 bases between. In nucleotides, the CDR3 is TGTGCCAGCAGACGGGACAATCCGGATGAAAAACTGTTTTTT. This gives the protein CASRRDNPDEKLFF.

This sequence joins TRBV18 and TRBJ1-1; the D is unclear. Per germline, CDR1 KGHSH and CDR2 LQKENI. CDR3 length: 14 amino acids. The ends were cut back, 6 bases at V and 0 bases at J, with 11 bases in the middle. The CDR3 region has the DNA TGTGCCAGCTCCTACAGCTCCTTGAACACTGAAGCTTTCTTT. Translated, it gives CASSYSSLNTEAFF.

CDR3 loop: CASSLALGFEAFF. The CDR3 nucleotides read TGTGCCAGCAGTTTAGCACTCGGGTTTGAAGCTTTCTTT. The gene calls are TRBV28 and TRBJ1-1, with D hard to call. Trimming stripped 2 bases from V and 7 bases from J, with 11 bases between. Germline CDR1 and CDR2: MDHEN and SYDVKM. CDR3 length equals 13 residues.

This clone was seen once. The chain employs TRBV7-9 and TRBJ2-2; D may be TRBD1 (5 bases). Trimming cost V 1 base and J 1 base, with 7 bases left between them. The CDR3 runs 15 residues. The V gene's germline CDR1 is SEHNR and CDR2 FQNEAQ (reference sequence). The CDR3 nucleotides are TGTGCCAGCAGCTTAGGCCAGGGGAACACCGGGGAGCTGTTTTTT. Translating it yields CASSLGQGNTGELFF.

The V call is TRBV19, the J call TRBJ1-2, with 8 bases lining up with TRBD1. The germline V gene has CDR1 LNHDA and CDR2 SQIVND (reference sequence). This CDR3 has 14 residues. After removal of 5 bases from V and 3 bases from J, the junction contained 5 bases not matched to a gene. The CDR3 sequence is CASSSDRGYYGYTF. The CDR3 DNA is TGTGCCAGTAGTTCCGACAGGGGATACTATGGCTACACCTTC.

The chain combines TRBV21-1 with TRBJ1-4; TRBD1 reflects the table's D call only, with no check against the DNA. TRBV21-1 is given as a pseudogene. The CDR3 has 19 amino acids. CDR3 sequence reads: CASSKAAGQGAQANEKLFF. CDR3 DNA sequence: TGTGCCAGCAGCAAAGCAGCGGGACAGGGGGCGCAGGCTAATGAAAAACTGTTTTTT.

The gene calls are TRBV11-3 and TRBJ2-3; D gene uncertain. V was clipped by 0 bases and J by 2 bases, with 9 bases between them. The CDR3 covers 15 residues. CDR1 SGHNT and CDR2 YENEEA come from the germline V gene. Here the CDR3 DNA reads TGTGCCAGCAGCTTAGAGGGTAGCACCACAGATACGCAGTATTTT. This sequence encodes CASSLEGSTTDTQYF. The full variable domain, with the rest looked up from reference TRBV11-3 and TRBJ2-3, is EAGVVQSPRYKIIEKKQPVAFWCNPISGHNTLYWYLQNLGQGPELLIRYENEEAVDDSQLPKDRFSAERLKGVDSTLKIQPAELGDSAVYLCASSLEGSTTDTQYFGPGTRLTVL.